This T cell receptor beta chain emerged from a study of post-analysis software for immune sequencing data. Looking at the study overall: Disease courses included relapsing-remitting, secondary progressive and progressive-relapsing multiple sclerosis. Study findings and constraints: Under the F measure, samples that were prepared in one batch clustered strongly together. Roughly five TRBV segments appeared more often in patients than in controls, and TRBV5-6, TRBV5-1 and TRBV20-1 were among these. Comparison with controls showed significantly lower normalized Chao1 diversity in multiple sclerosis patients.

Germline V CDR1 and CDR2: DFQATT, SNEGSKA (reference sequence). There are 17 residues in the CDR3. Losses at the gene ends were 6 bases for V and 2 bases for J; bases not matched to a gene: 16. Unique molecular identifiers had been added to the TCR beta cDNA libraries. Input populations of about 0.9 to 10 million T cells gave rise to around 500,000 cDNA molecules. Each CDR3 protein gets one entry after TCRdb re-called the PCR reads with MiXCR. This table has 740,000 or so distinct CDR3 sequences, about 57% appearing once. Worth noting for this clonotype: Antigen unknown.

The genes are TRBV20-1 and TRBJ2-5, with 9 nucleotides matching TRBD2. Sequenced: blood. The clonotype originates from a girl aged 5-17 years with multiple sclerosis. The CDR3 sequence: CSAPEGGSGGLQETQYF. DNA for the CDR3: TGCAGTGCGCCAGAGGGTGGTAGCGGGGGCCTTCAAGAGACCCAGTACTTC.